A single sample is the source of the 5 T cell receptor beta chains below, sequenced in a study of blood T cell repertoires in COVID-19. Generated by immunoSEQ multiplex PCR, the TCRdb table keeps only in-frame clones and is missing some. Among approximately 150,000 clones, around 77% were seen once, and the ten largest hold approximately 8%. The sequenced material came from peripheral blood. The receptors were gathered from a man between 50 and 59 years old with active or convalescent COVID-19.

V and J are TRBV28 and TRBJ2-5; 10 bases match TRBD2. In germline, CDR1 is MDHEN, CDR2 SYDVKM. The CDR3 is 15 amino acids. The ends lost 6 bases at V and 4 bases at J; junction bases unmatched: 8. DNA of the CDR3: TGTGCCAGCAGCGAAGCGGGAGGGCCTGGAGAGACCCAGTACTTC. This codes for CASSEAGGPGETQYF.

The rearrangement links TRBV9 to TRBJ2-1, with a weak D call TRBD2 (6 bases). CDR1 is SGDLS, CDR2 YYNGEE, per germline. V lost 4 bases and J 7 bases, leaving 15 bases between the germline ends. The CDR3 loop spans 14 amino acids. The CDR3 DNA reads as TGTGCCAGCAGCTCATTGGACTATGGGAATGAGCAGTTCTTC. This encodes CASSSLDYGNEQFF.

This chain joins TRBV3-1 (or the pseudogene TRBV3-2) and TRBJ2-3; TRBD2 might be the D (5 bases). Trimming stripped 1 base from V and 8 bases from J, with 10 bases between. The CDR3 extends over 13 amino acids. Germline lookup yields CDR1 LGHDT and CDR2 YNNKEL (reference sequence). CDR3 residues: CASSQVGIATQYF. DNA of the CDR3: TGTGCCAGCAGCCAAGTCGGGATCGCTACGCAGTATTTT.

This chain connects TRBV6-6 to TRBJ2-6, with TRBD2 matching 10 bases. J lost 2 bases, V lost 5 bases, and 6 bases had no gene match. Germline V gene lookup returns CDR1 MNHNY and CDR2 SVGAGI (reference sequence). The CDR3 is 17 residues long. CDR3 DNA sequence: TGTGCCAGCAGTCCTAGCGGGAGTAGCCCTGGGGCCAACGTCCTGACTTTC. Protein sequence: CASSPSGSSPGANVLTF.

CDR3 nucleotides: TGTGCCAGCAGCCTTGGACTAGCGGGAGTCGGGTCCTACAATGAGCAGTTCTTC. This translates into CASSLGLAGVGSYNEQFF. This rearrangement joins TRBV28 to TRBJ2-1; 13 bases line up with TRBD2. The germline V gene encodes CDR1 MDHEN and CDR2 SYDVKM. This CDR3 spans 18 amino acids. J lost 1 base, V lost 6 bases, and 9 bases had no gene match.